This TCR beta chain came from a study of regulatory T cells in long-lasting Graves disease. CDR1 and CDR2 from the germline V gene are SQVTM and ANQGSEA. Trimming stripped 4 bases from V and 4 bases from J, with 14 bases between. This CDR3 spans 14 amino acids. Study results and limitations: Among persistent patients, a larger number of public clonotypes were shared (about 3,000) than among newly diagnosed patients (roughly 910). Persistent Graves' patients showed less TCR diversity than newly diagnosed patients showed. Accuracy may have suffered from the small sample size.

Researchers made TCR beta libraries by using iRepertoire HTBI primers and running Arm-PCR on CDR3 regions. Each CDR3 protein gets one entry after TCRdb re-called the multiplex PCR reads with MiXCR. The sample holds almost 450,000 distinct CDR3 sequences, 16% seen once. As regards this clonotype: What it recognizes is unknown.

Indicated time point: newly diagnosed GD, antithyroid drugs for less than 3 months. Scientists built the TCR library using RNA that was extracted from PBMCs. The data also belong to a second study, concerning T cells in Graves' hyperthyroidism and ophthalmopathy.

This TCR derives from a woman aged 25-40 years with Graves disease. The sample in question was peripheral blood mononuclear cells (PBMCs), obtained at new diagnosis, from a patient treated with antithyroid drugs. The gene calls are TRBV29-1 and TRBJ2-1; a possible D gene is TRBD2 (6 bases). CDR3 DNA sequence: TGCAGCGTTGGAGGGGACTCTCTATACAATGAGCAGTTCTTC. Translation gives CSVGGDSLYNEQFF.